These T cell receptor beta chains were read from a single sample in a study of immune evolution from preneoplasia to lung adenocarcinoma. Libraries were prepared by immunoSEQ multiplex PCR; TCRdb keeps only in-frame clonotypes and omits some of them. This table has around 14,000 clones, 75% to 85% appearing once. Sample: FFPE minimally invasive lung adenocarcinoma tissue. These TCRs come from a person aged 70 to 80 with lung adenocarcinoma. CDR3s include the opening cysteine and the closing phenylalanine or tryptophan. The order of the fields is V gene, D gene, clone size, J gene, CDR3 protein, CDR3 DNA. A D gene is named only where the DNA matches it firmly. For some rows the clone size is stated as once, few or many, or as a class when expanded; others skip it.

V: TRBV29-1; D: NA; size: NA; J: TRBJ1-2; CDR3: CSVEDPGRSVGYTF; DNA: TGCAGCGTTGAAGACCCGGGACGGTCTGTGGGCTACACCTTC
V: TRBV7-9; D: NA; size: few; J: TRBJ2-7; CDR3: CASSLDRLGEQYF; DNA: TGTGCCAGCAGCTTAGATCGACTAGGGGAGCAGTACTTC
V: TRBV5-1; D: NA; size: NA; J: TRBJ1-1; CDR3: CASSLITGMNTEAFF; DNA: TGCGCCAGCAGCCTCATTACAGGGATGAACACTGAAGCTTTCTTT
V: TRBV28; D: TRBD1; size: once; J: TRBJ2-5; CDR3: CASSLGTGGGETQYF; DNA: TGTGCCAGCAGTCTCGGGACAGGGGGCGGGGAGACCCAGTACTTC
V: TRBV20-1; D: NA; size: once; J: TRBJ2-1; CDR3: CSAKSGFEQFF; DNA: TGCAGTGCCAAGAGCGGGTTTGAGCAGTTCTTC
V: TRBV30; D: NA; size: once; J: TRBJ2-7; CDR3: CAWRPRTYEQYF; DNA: TGTGCCTGGAGACCTAGAACCTACGAGCAGTACTTC
V: TRBV6-1; D: TRBD1; size: NA; J: TRBJ1-2; CDR3: CASRMTGLNYGYTF; DNA: TGTGCCAGCAGAATGACAGGGCTTAACTATGGCTACACCTTC
V: TRBV2; D: TRBD1; size: NA; J: TRBJ2-1; CDR3: CASSEVTGGYNEQFF; DNA: TGTGCCAGCAGTGAAGTGACAGGGGGCTACAATGAGCAGTTCTTC
V: TRBV10-3; D: NA; size: NA; J: TRBJ2-2; CDR3: CAISLDGASTGELFF; DNA: TGTGCCATCAGTCTAGACGGCGCCAGCACCGGGGAGCTGTTTTTT
V: TRBV28; D: TRBD2; size: few; J: TRBJ2-5; CDR3: CASLADNQETQYF; DNA: TGTGCCTCACTAGCGGATAACCAAGAGACCCAGTACTTC
V: TRBV5-1; D: TRBD2; size: NA; J: TRBJ2-1; CDR3: CASSLSPGGRDEQFF; DNA: TGCGCCAGCAGCTTGTCTCCGGGGGGGCGAGATGAGCAGTTCTTC
V: TRBV29-1; D: TRBD2; size: few; J: TRBJ2-1; CDR3: CSVGGPSGSYEQFF; DNA: TGCAGCGTTGGCGGCCCTAGCGGGAGCTATGAGCAGTTCTTC
V: TRBV19; D: TRBD2; size: medium-sized; J: TRBJ2-7; CDR3: CASSTGPAGVGSYEQYF; DNA: TGTGCCAGTAGTACAGGACCAGCGGGAGTCGGATCCTACGAGCAGTACTTC
V: TRBV6-5; D: TRBD1; size: NA; J: TRBJ2-5; CDR3: CASSYLTGTETQYF; DNA: TGTGCCAGCAGTTACCTGACAGGGACGGAGACCCAGTACTTC
V: TRBV2; D: TRBD1; size: NA; J: TRBJ1-4; CDR3: CASRLTGTGSEKLFF; DNA: TGTGCCAGCAGGCTGACCGGGACAGGGAGTGAAAAACTGTTTTTT
V: TRBV30; D: TRBD1; size: few; J: TRBJ2-7; CDR3: CAWSDRTGGLYEQYF; DNA: TGTGCCTGGAGTGACCGGACAGGGGGGCTTTACGAGCAGTACTTC
V: TRBV5-4; D: NA; size: NA; J: TRBJ2-7; CDR3: CASSLSVGLGYEQYF; DNA: TGTGCCAGCAGCTTGTCTGTTGGGTTGGGCTACGAGCAGTACTTC
V: TRBV27; D: TRBD2; size: NA; J: TRBJ2-1; CDR3: CASSLSVGLAGGTYNEQFF; DNA: TGTGCCAGCAGTTTATCGGTGGGACTAGCGGGAGGAACCTACAATGAGCAGTTCTTC
V: TRBV28; D: TRBD1; size: NA; J: TRBJ1-6; CDR3: CASTTGQRLLPLHF; DNA: TGTGCCAGCACGACGGGACAGCGGTTACTTCCCCTCCACTTT
V: TRBV30; D: NA; size: few; J: TRBJ1-4; CDR3: CAWSEGGSEKLFF; DNA: TGTGCCTGGAGTGAAGGAGGGAGTGAAAAACTGTTTTTT
V: TRBV19; D: TRBD1; size: NA; J: TRBJ1-5; CDR3: CASRTGTQPQHF; DNA: TGTGCCAGTAGGACAGGGACTCAGCCCCAGCATTTT
V: TRBV15; D: TRBD2; size: NA; J: TRBJ2-7; CDR3: CATSASGRDEQYF; DNA: TGTGCCACCAGCGCAAGCGGGAGGGACGAGCAGTACTTC
V: TRBV11-1; D: TRBD2; size: NA; J: TRBJ2-1; CDR3: CASNIAGWGNEQFF; DNA: TGTGCCAGCAACATAGCGGGATGGGGAAATGAGCAGTTCTTC
V: TRBV10-2; D: TRBD2; size: once; J: TRBJ2-7; CDR3: CASMASGTYEQYF; DNA: TGCGCCAGCATGGCTAGCGGCACCTACGAGCAGTACTTC
V: TRBV7-2; D: TRBD1; size: NA; J: TRBJ1-2; CDR3: CASSGTGGANYGYTF; DNA: TGTGCCAGCAGCGGGACAGGGGGCGCGAACTATGGCTACACCTTC
V: TRBV19; D: TRBD1; size: NA; J: TRBJ1-5; CDR3: CASSIRGKTGSASSNQPQHF; DNA: TGTGCCAGTAGTATAAGGGGAAAGACAGGGTCTGCTAGTAGCAATCAGCCCCAGCATTTT
V: TRBV18; D: TRBD1; size: NA; J: TRBJ2-7; CDR3: CASSPGTGGTYEQYF; DNA: TGTGCCAGCTCACCCGGGACAGGGGGGACCTACGAGCAGTACTTC
V: TRBV9; D: TRBD2; size: NA; J: TRBJ2-7; CDR3: CASSSTGTSGYEQYF; DNA: TGTGCCAGCAGCTCCACCGGGACTAGCGGCTACGAGCAGTACTTC
V: TRBV5-1; D: NA; size: NA; J: TRBJ1-1; CDR3: CASSLDGGRAEAFF; DNA: TGCGCCAGCAGCTTGGATGGGGGAAGGGCTGAAGCTTTCTTT
V: TRBV5-6; D: NA; size: NA; J: TRBJ1-1; CDR3: CASRSGLWNTEAFF; DNA: TGTGCCAGCAGGTCGGGACTCTGGAACACTGAAGCTTTCTTT
V: TRBV18; D: TRBD2; size: once; J: TRBJ2-1; CDR3: CASSPTGLAYNEQFF; DNA: TGTGCCAGCTCACCAACGGGACTAGCTTACAATGAGCAGTTCTTC
V: TRBV30; D: TRBD1; size: NA; J: TRBJ1-5; CDR3: CAWSGTGTAQPQHF; DNA: TGTGCCTGGAGCGGGACAGGGACAGCTCAGCCCCAGCATTTT
V: TRBV4-1; D: NA; size: NA; J: TRBJ1-1; CDR3: CASSQDLVWRATEAFF; DNA: TGCGCCAGCAGCCAAGATCTCGTATGGAGGGCTACTGAAGCTTTCTTT
V: TRBV19; D: NA; size: few; J: TRBJ1-5; CDR3: CASGHTNQPQHF; DNA: TGTGCCAGCGGACATACTAATCAGCCCCAGCATTTT
V: TRBV19; D: TRBD1; size: NA; J: TRBJ1-4; CDR3: CASTSGTGWKKLFF; DNA: TGTGCCAGCACTTCCGGGACAGGGTGGAAAAAACTGTTTTTT
V: TRBV5-6; D: NA; size: NA; J: TRBJ2-7; CDR3: CASSLEQTLSYEQYF; DNA: TGTGCCAGCAGCTTGGAACAAACACTATCCTACGAGCAGTACTTC
V: TRBV13; D: TRBD1; size: few; J: TRBJ2-7; CDR3: CASSPTPGTGFYEQYF; DNA: TGTGCCAGCAGCCCTACCCCCGGGACAGGGTTTTACGAGCAGTACTTC
V: TRBV29-1; D: TRBD1; size: few; J: TRBJ1-1; CDR3: CSVVRDRGQAFF; DNA: TGCAGCGTTGTCCGGGACAGGGGGCAAGCTTTCTTT
V: TRBV6-5; D: NA; size: few; J: TRBJ2-1; CDR3: CATRAGRNEQFF; DNA: TGTGCCACCAGGGCAGGGCGGAATGAGCAGTTCTTC
V: TRBV2; D: NA; size: NA; J: TRBJ1-2; CDR3: CASNYPDGYTF; DNA: TGTGCCAGCAATTACCCGGATGGCTACACCTTC
V: TRBV5-6; D: NA; size: NA; J: TRBJ1-2; CDR3: CASSSPGTTGNYGYTF; DNA: TGTGCCAGCAGTTCCCCCGGGACAACCGGGAATTATGGCTACACCTTC
V: TRBV4-1; D: TRBD2; size: NA; J: TRBJ2-1; CDR3: CASSQDEAGGLDEQFF; DNA: TGCGCCAGCAGCCAAGATGAAGCGGGAGGACTGGATGAGCAGTTCTTC
V: TRBV7-2; D: TRBD1; size: NA; J: TRBJ1-1; CDR3: CASSFRGQNTEAFF; DNA: TGTGCCAGCAGCTTTAGGGGGCAAAACACTGAAGCTTTCTTT
V: TRBV2; D: TRBD1; size: NA; J: TRBJ2-7; CDR3: CASSGQGRDEQYF; DNA: TGTGCCAGCAGTGGACAGGGGCGGGACGAGCAGTACTTC
V: TRBV28; D: NA; size: NA; J: TRBJ1-1; CDR3: CASSFRQSMNTEAFF; DNA: TGTGCCAGCAGTTTCCGGCAGTCTATGAACACTGAAGCTTTCTTT
V: TRBV6-1; D: TRBD1; size: NA; J: TRBJ2-1; CDR3: CASNGQGVGEQFF; DNA: TGTGCCAGCAATGGACAGGGTGTGGGCGAGCAGTTCTTC
V: TRBV19; D: NA; size: NA; J: TRBJ2-7; CDR3: CASSILGTREQYF; DNA: TGTGCCAGTAGTATATTGGGGACTCGCGAGCAGTACTTC
V: TRBV28; D: TRBD2; size: NA; J: TRBJ2-2; CDR3: CASSSLTSGGLNTGELFF; DNA: TGTGCCAGCAGCTCGCTGACTAGCGGGGGCCTCAACACCGGGGAGCTGTTTTTT
V: TRBV29-1; D: NA; size: NA; J: TRBJ2-1; CDR3: CSGDQSSYNEQFF; DNA: TGCAGCGGGGATCAGAGCTCCTACAATGAGCAGTTCTTC
V: TRBV30; D: NA; size: once; J: TRBJ1-1; CDR3: CAWSVQVTEAFF; DNA: TGTGCCTGGAGTGTACAGGTCACTGAAGCTTTCTTT
V: TRBV28; D: NA; size: NA; J: TRBJ2-1; CDR3: CASIKGGLSYNEQFF; DNA: TGTGCCAGCATAAAGGGGGGACTCTCCTACAATGAGCAGTTCTTC
V: TRBV6-6; D: NA; size: NA; J: TRBJ1-1; CDR3: CASRVRSNTEAFF; DNA: TGTGCCAGCCGAGTTAGAAGTAACACTGAAGCTTTCTTT
V: TRBV28; D: NA; size: NA; J: TRBJ2-5; CDR3: CASSFRETQYF; DNA: TGTGCCAGCAGTTTTAGGGAGACCCAGTACTTC
V: TRBV28; D: NA; size: NA; J: TRBJ1-2; CDR3: CASSLEGYGYTF; DNA: TGTGCCAGCAGTTTAGAGGGCTATGGCTACACCTTC
V: TRBV13; D: TRBD2; size: NA; J: TRBJ2-7; CDR3: CASSRLAGDNLPHEQYF; DNA: TGTGCCAGCAGCCGACTAGCGGGAGATAACCTGCCTCACGAGCAGTACTTC
V: TRBV27; D: NA; size: NA; J: TRBJ1-2; CDR3: CASSLKAGYYGYTF; DNA: TGTGCCAGCAGTTTGAAAGCAGGGTACTATGGCTACACCTTC
V: TRBV15; D: NA; size: NA; J: TRBJ2-2; CDR3: CATSRDLDGELFF; DNA: TGTGCCACCAGCAGAGATTTGGACGGGGAGCTGTTTTTT
V: TRBV7-3; D: NA; size: NA; J: TRBJ2-7; CDR3: CASSLFDGSGYEQYF; DNA: TGTGCCAGCAGCTTATTTGACGGGAGCGGATACGAGCAGTACTTC
V: TRBV5-1; D: NA; size: NA; J: TRBJ2-7; CDR3: CASGTDLNPREQYF; DNA: TGCGCCAGCGGGACGGACTTAAACCCTAGGGAGCAGTACTTC
V: TRBV2; D: TRBD2; size: NA; J: TRBJ2-5; CDR3: CASKRTSGGARETQYF; DNA: TGTGCCAGCAAAAGGACTAGCGGGGGGGCGCGGGAGACCCAGTACTTC